The rows below give T cell receptor beta chains drawn from one sample of a study of cytomegalovirus exposure and HLA in healthy donors. Produced via immunoSEQ multiplex PCR; TCRdb's table is partial and in-frame only. This table has some 180,000 clones, approximately 80% appearing once. The specimen was PBMCs. These receptors were obtained from a woman aged 25 to 39 in good health and CMV-seropositive. The CDR3 runs from the conserved cysteine through the conserved F or W. The D gene is left open where the match is weak. Size values are once, few and many counts, or a class for expanded clones, and some rows have none.

j_gene,v_gene,abundance,d_gene,CDR3nt,CDR3aa
TRBJ2-2,TRBV19,-,TRBD1,TGTGCCAGTAGTGTTGGGACAGGCTACACCGGGGAGCTGTTTTTT,CASSVGTGYTGELFF
TRBJ1-1,TRBV7-3,few,-,TGTGCCAGCAGTTCACAGGGAGTGAACACTGAAGCTTTCTTT,CASSSQGVNTEAFF
TRBJ2-7,TRBV7-2,-,TRBD1,TGTGCCAGCAGCTCGGGACAGGCGAGCTCCTACGAGCAGTACTTC,CASSSGQASSYEQYF
TRBJ2-5,TRBV5-1,few,-,TGCGCCAGCAGCTTGGACCCCGCGGGGGCCCAAGAGACCCAGTACTTC,CASSLDPAGAQETQYF
TRBJ2-7,TRBV7-2,few,-,TGTGCCAGCAGCCTTTCCTACGAGCAGTACTTC,CASSLSYEQYF
TRBJ2-1,TRBV1,-,-,TGCACCAGCAGCCAACTAGCGGGGGGTCACAATGAGCAGTTCTTC,CTSSQLAGGHNEQFF
TRBJ2-5,TRBV7-8,-,TRBD2,TGTGCCAGCAGCTTAGCGCCCCTCGGGGGGTTCCCTCGGACCCAGTACTTC,CASSLAPLGGFPRTQYF
TRBJ2-7,TRBV6-1,once,-,TGTGCCAGCAGTCCAGTGGGTGCCCGGACTTACTTC,CASSPVGARTYF
TRBJ2-7,TRBV4-1,-,-,TGCGCCAGCAGCCAAGTCCAGGGGAATTCCTACGAGCAGTACTTC,CASSQVQGNSYEQYF
TRBJ1-2,TRBV18,-,-,TGTGCCAGCTCACCATTGGACTCGGGGGTCTATGGCTACACCTTC,CASSPLDSGVYGYTF
TRBJ1-5,TRBV7-2,-,-,TGTGCCAGCAGCTTATCAGGGATCGTGCAGCCCCAGCATTTT,CASSLSGIVQPQHF
TRBJ1-2,TRBV23-1,-,-,TGCGCCAGCAGTCAATCAAATCTATCTTTGCCCTATGGCTACACCTTC,CASSQSNLSLPYGYTF
TRBJ1-6,TRBV6-5,few,-,TGTGCCAGCAGTAGGTCGGGACACCAAAATTCACCCCTCCACTTT,CASSRSGHQNSPLHF
TRBJ1-2,TRBV27,-,-,TGTGCCAGCAGCAAAGGTAGAGGGCCGAATGGCTACACCTTC,CASSKGRGPNGYTF
TRBJ2-2,TRBV6-4,few,-,TGTGCCAGCACCCGTCAGGCATCCCTCCCCGGGGAGCTGTTTTTT,CASTRQASLPGELFF
TRBJ1-1,TRBV7-2,once,TRBD1,TGTGCCAGCAGCGCCCAACAGGGGGCCACTGAAGCTTTCTTT,CASSAQQGATEAFF
TRBJ1-3,TRBV5-4,-,TRBD1,TGTGCCAGCAGCGTGGGACAGTCCTCTGGAAACACCATATATTTT,CASSVGQSSGNTIYF
TRBJ2-2,TRBV6-5,-,-,TGTGCCAGCAGTTATCTCGGGGAGCTGTTTTTT,CASSYLGELFF
TRBJ2-3,TRBV7-2,-,TRBD2,TGTGCCAGCAGACTAGCGGGAGTAGATACGCAGTATTTT,CASRLAGVDTQYF
TRBJ2-5,TRBV5-8,-,TRBD1,TGTGCCAGCAGAACTTTCGGACAGGGGGCCAGAGAGACCCAGTACTTC,CASRTFGQGARETQYF
TRBJ1-1,TRBV6-6,few,-,TGTGCCAGCAGTTACTCGAAAGGTGGGGGGACTGAAGCTTTCTTT,CASSYSKGGGTEAFF
TRBJ1-2,TRBV30,few,-,TGTGCCTGGACGGTCCGCACCTTGACTCGGTATGACTATGGCTACACCTTC,CAWTVRTLTRYDYGYTF
TRBJ2-7,TRBV9,-,TRBD2,TGTGCCAGCAGCGTAGGCCTAGCGGGAGCGCCGTCCTACGAGCAGTACTTC,CASSVGLAGAPSYEQYF
TRBJ2-3,TRBV6-6,-,TRBD1,TGTGCCAGCAGTTATGAGGGGGCTAGCACAGATACGCAGTATTTT,CASSYEGASTDTQYF
TRBJ1-1,TRBV9,-,-,TGTGCCAGCAGCTCCCCTGGCCAGAGAGGCACTGAAGCTTTCTTT,CASSSPGQRGTEAFF
TRBJ2-7,TRBV25-1,-,TRBD2,TGTGCCAGCAGTGGGACTAGCGGACATCGGTACTTC,CASSGTSGHRYF
TRBJ2-7,TRBV11-3,-,-,TGTGCCAGCAGCTCTCGGACAGCCTACGAGCAGTACTTC,CASSSRTAYEQYF
TRBJ1-4,TRBV5-4,-,TRBD1,TGTGCCAGCAGCAGCAACAGGGGGGGCGGTGAAAAACTGTTTTTT,CASSSNRGGGEKLFF
TRBJ1-4,TRBV19,-,TRBD1,TGTGCCAGTAGTAGACAGGGGTGGAAGAATGAAAAACTGTTTTTT,CASSRQGWKNEKLFF
TRBJ2-3,TRBV6-1,once,TRBD2,TGTGCCAGCAGTGAAGAGATAGCGGGCTCAGATACGCAGTATTTT,CASSEEIAGSDTQYF
TRBJ1-2,TRBV30,-,-,TGTGCCTGGGGGGGGGCTGGCTACACCTTC,CAWGGAGYTF
TRBJ1-2,TRBV19,-,-,TGTGCCAGTAGTGGGGCCGACAACCTCTATGGCTACACCTTC,CASSGADNLYGYTF
TRBJ2-7,TRBV5-1,-,TRBD1,TGCGCCAGCAGCTTATCCGGGACAGGGGGCTACGAGCAGTACTTC,CASSLSGTGGYEQYF
TRBJ2-1,TRBV11-1,few,-,TGTGCCAGCAGCTTACGGGGGTCCTACAATGAGCAGTTCTTC,CASSLRGSYNEQFF
TRBJ2-7,TRBV25-1,-,TRBD1,TGTGCCAGCAGTGAACGGAACCGGGACAGGGGTGGTGACGAGCAGTACTTC,CASSERNRDRGGDEQYF
TRBJ2-7,TRBV27,-,TRBD1,TGTGCCAGCAGTTTAAGGGGGACAGTGAGCTCCTACGAGCAGTACTTC,CASSLRGTVSSYEQYF
TRBJ2-3,TRBV7-3,-,-,TGTGCCAGCAGCTTAACAGGAGCGAAAGATACGCAGTATTTT,CASSLTGAKDTQYF
TRBJ2-2,TRBV10-3,-,-,TGTGCCATCAGTGAGCGAGGTCAGTCGAACACCGGGGAGCTGTTTTTT,CAISERGQSNTGELFF
TRBJ2-3,TRBV28,-,-,TGTGCCAGTGCAGGGTTTTACACAGATACGCAGTATTTT,CASAGFYTDTQYF
TRBJ1-2,TRBV28,-,TRBD1,TGTGCCAGCAGTACCGGGACAGGCTATGGCTACACCTTC,CASSTGTGYGYTF
TRBJ2-1,TRBV25-1,-,TRBD2,TGTGCCAGCAGTGCTCTAGCGGGAGAGGGCAATGAGCAGTTCTTC,CASSALAGEGNEQFF
TRBJ2-7,TRBV4-3,-,TRBD2,TGCGCCAGCAGCCAAGGGCTAGCGGTAGGTTACGAGCAGTACTTC,CASSQGLAVGYEQYF
TRBJ1-1,TRBV7-2,-,TRBD1,TGTGCCAGCAGCTTTCAGGACAGGGCGAACACTGAAGCTTTCTTT,CASSFQDRANTEAFF
TRBJ2-3,TRBV18,-,TRBD2,TGTGCCAGCTCACCAGCTAGCGGGAGAACAGATACGCAGTATTTT,CASSPASGRTDTQYF
TRBJ1-2,TRBV7-8,-,TRBD1,TGTGCCAGCAGCTTAGGGACAGGGTTGGGAGTCAACTATGGCTACACCTTC,CASSLGTGLGVNYGYTF
TRBJ1-4,TRBV28,few,-,TGTGCCAGCACCCATGGAAACGTACGAGGTGAAAAACTGTTTTTT,CASTHGNVRGEKLFF
TRBJ1-1,TRBV7-9,-,-,TGTGCCAGCAGGGAGGCGGCAGCGAACACTGAAGCTTTCTTT,CASREAAANTEAFF
TRBJ2-5,TRBV5-4,-,-,TGTGCCAGCAGCTTGACCAGGGGAAGGTGGCAAGAGACCCAGTACTTC,CASSLTRGRWQETQYF
TRBJ2-3,TRBV7-9,-,TRBD2,TGTGCCAGCAGCTTAAAACTAGCGGGGGGTACAGATACGCAGTATTTT,CASSLKLAGGTDTQYF
TRBJ2-7,TRBV30,-,TRBD2,TGTGCCTGGACTAGCGGGGGTTTCTACGAGCAGTACTTC,CAWTSGGFYEQYF
TRBJ1-2,TRBV6-1,-,-,TGTGCCAGCAGGCGGGGGGAATATGGCTACACCTTC,CASRRGEYGYTF
TRBJ1-2,TRBV6-6,-,-,TGTGCCAGCAGTTACTCCCCCGGACATCCCTATGGCTACACCTTC,CASSYSPGHPYGYTF
TRBJ1-1,TRBV2,few,-,TGTGCCAGCATCCCGGTGGGCTTTGGCAACACTGAAGCTTTCTTT,CASIPVGFGNTEAFF
TRBJ2-6,TRBV7-6,-,-,TGTGCCAGCAGCTTAGATGGGCTGGGGGCCAACGTCCTGACTTTC,CASSLDGLGANVLTF
TRBJ2-7,TRBV7-9,-,TRBD1,TGTTCCAGCAGCTGGGACAGCTCCTACGAGCAGTACTTC,CSSSWDSSYEQYF
TRBJ2-3,TRBV7-2,once,TRBD2,TGTGCCAGCAGCTTTCCGACTAGCGGGCCTAGCACAGATACGCAGTATTTT,CASSFPTSGPSTDTQYF
TRBJ1-1,TRBV9,-,TRBD1,TGTGCCAGCAGCGTAGACCAGGGGGCGATTGAAGCTTTCTTT,CASSVDQGAIEAFF
TRBJ2-7,TRBV7-8,-,-,TGTGCCAGCAGCTTGGCGAGGGAGACCGAGCAGTACTTC,CASSLARETEQYF
TRBJ1-6,TRBV27,-,TRBD1,TGTGCCAGCAGTTTATCGGGGACAGGAGGTTCACCCCTCCACTTT,CASSLSGTGGSPLHF